This T cell receptor (beta chain) was sequenced during a study of blood T cell repertoires in COVID-19. Study overall: T cells, B-cell-depleted T cells, or PBMCs provided the cDNA or gDNA that served as material.

Authors' analysis steps: Amplification with reference gene primers provided the estimates of nucleated cell counts. Sequencing used immunoSEQ multiplex PCR; TCRdb keeps in-frame clones, though not all of them. V, J and clone size were drawn from that table, and D and trimming were deduced from the DNA. Of roughly 160,000 clones listed, approximately 80% were seen once; the top ten hold approximately 11%. Among Cohort 3 donors, those recovered had two negative PCRs, clearance, or symptom resolution. This CDR3 comprises 10 residues. The germline gives CDR1 SQVTM, CDR2 ANQGSEA. V trimming: 7 bases; J trimming: 11 bases; junction bases outside the gene matches: 3.

The genes are TRBV29-1 and TRBJ2-1; 9 nucleotides align to TRBD2. The TCR was taken from a man aged 45-65 years who had recovered from COVID-19. Input material: PBMCs or T cells enriched from blood (not recorded which). The CDR3 sequence: CSATSGQQFF. CDR3 sequence (DNA): TGCAGCGCGACTAGCGGCCAGCAGTTCTTC.